The T cell receptor (beta chain) under discussion was sequenced for a study of cytomegalovirus exposure and HLA in healthy donors. General study findings and limits: A subsequent analysis found that TCR clusters from the first cohort also tended to co-occur in the 120 or so validation repertoires, with 90% to 95% of cluster scores above 0. The classifier reportedly diagnosed cytomegalovirus status with high sensitivity and specificity.

Sequencing was performed with immunoSEQ multiplex PCR; in TCRdb, only in-frame clones are kept and a portion is missing. The profile shows around 150,000 clones, about nine tenths of them singletons. A word on this clone: Antigen: not known.

This sequence originates from a woman aged 25 to 39 in good health and CMV-seronegative. Input material: PBMCs.

The CDR3 bases are TGTGCCAGCAGCCATACAGGGGCCGGTTCCTACGAGCAGTACTTC. Protein sequence: CASSHTGAGSYEQYF. The rearrangement uses TRBV7-8 and TRBJ2-7, with 7 bases aligning to TRBD1. Germline CDR1 is SGHVS and CDR2 is FQNEAQ. With 5 bases clipped from V and 1 base from J, the junction kept 8 bases outside the gene matches. The CDR3 length is 15 residues.